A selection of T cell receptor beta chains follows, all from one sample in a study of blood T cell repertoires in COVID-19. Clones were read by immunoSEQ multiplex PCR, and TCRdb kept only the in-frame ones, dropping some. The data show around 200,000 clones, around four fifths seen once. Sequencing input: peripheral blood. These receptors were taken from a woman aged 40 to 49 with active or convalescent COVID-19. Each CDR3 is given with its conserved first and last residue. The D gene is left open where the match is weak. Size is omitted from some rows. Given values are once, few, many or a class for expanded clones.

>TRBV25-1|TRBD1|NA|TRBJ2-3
CASGPRTGGSTDTQYF
TGTGCCAGCGGCCCCCGGACAGGGGGCAGTACAGATACGCAGTATTTT
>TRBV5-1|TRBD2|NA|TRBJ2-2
CASRTSGSFNTGELFF
TGCGCCAGCCGGACGAGCGGGAGCTTCAACACCGGGGAGCTGTTTTTT
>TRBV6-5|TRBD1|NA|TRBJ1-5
CASRETGGGNQPQHF
TGTGCCAGCAGGGAGACAGGGGGGGGCAATCAGCCCCAGCATTTT
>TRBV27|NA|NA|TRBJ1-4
CASSPSRRGQKLFF
TGTGCCAGCAGTCCCTCCCGAAGGGGCCAAAAACTGTTTTTT
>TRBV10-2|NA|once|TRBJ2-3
CASSESLFTDTQYF
TGCGCCAGCAGTGAGTCACTTTTCACAGATACGCAGTATTTT
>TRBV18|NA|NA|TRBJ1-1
CASSPDATGMNTEAFF
TGTGCCAGCTCACCAGATGCCACAGGGATGAACACTGAAGCTTTCTTT
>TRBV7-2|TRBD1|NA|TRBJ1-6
CASSSEGAGSPLHF
TGTGCCAGCAGCTCAGAGGGGGCAGGGTCACCCCTCCACTTT
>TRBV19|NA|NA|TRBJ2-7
CASSIVAQASSYEQYF
TGTGCCAGTAGTATAGTGGCACAGGCAAGCTCCTACGAGCAGTACTTC
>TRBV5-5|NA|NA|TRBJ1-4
CASSLYDIWTAENEKLFF
TGTGCCAGCAGCTTATATGATATCTGGACAGCCGAGAATGAAAAACTGTTTTTT
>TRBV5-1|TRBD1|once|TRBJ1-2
CASSLEGQGAEGYTF
TGCGCCAGCAGCTTGGAGGGTCAGGGGGCGGAGGGCTACACCTTC
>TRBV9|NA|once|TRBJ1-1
CASSPRTVNTEAFF
TGTGCCAGCAGCCCCCGGACAGTGAACACTGAAGCTTTCTTT
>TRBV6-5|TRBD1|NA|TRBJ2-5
CASKPSGGAETQYF
TGTGCCAGCAAACCCTCAGGGGGAGCGGAGACCCAGTACTTC
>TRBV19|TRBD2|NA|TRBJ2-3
CASSTRTSGATDTQYF
TGTGCCAGTAGTACCCGGACTAGCGGGGCCACAGATACGCAGTATTTT
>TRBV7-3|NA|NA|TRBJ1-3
CASSRGQGNTIYF
TGTGCCAGCAGCCGAGGACAGGGAAACACCATATATTTT
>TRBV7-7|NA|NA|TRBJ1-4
CASSLGATTNEKLFF
TGTGCTAGCAGCTTAGGGGCGACAACTAATGAAAAACTGTTTTTT
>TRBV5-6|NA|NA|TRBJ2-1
CASSTTVTGSYNEQFF
TGTGCCAGCAGCACCACAGTGACAGGTTCCTACAATGAGCAGTTCTTC
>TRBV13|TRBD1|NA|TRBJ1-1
CASSETGVDTEAFF
TGTGCCAGCAGCGAGACAGGGGTCGACACTGAAGCTTTCTTT
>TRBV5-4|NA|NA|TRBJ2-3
CASSLIGSTDTQYF
TGTGCCAGCAGCTTGATCGGGAGTACAGATACGCAGTATTTT